The 21 T cell receptor beta chains in this list originate from one sample, sequenced in a study of response to subunit inactivated influenza vaccine (dated by TCRdb to the late 2010s). Receptors were amplified or captured by RT-PCR. Sequencer: Illumina HiSeq 2500. In TCRdb, the public reads were trimmed at Q25 with fastp and aligned with MiXCR, with productive beta chains retained. For every CDR3 protein sequence, its rows merge into one entry that carries the most common genes and DNA. Present in this sample are roughly 710,000 distinct CDR3 sequences, around 15% of which were seen just once. The ten biggest clones cover roughly 7.6% of the sample. The sample was PBMCs from blood, taken 14 days before vaccination. These receptors came from a man in his fifties who received an inactivated influenza vaccine. Donor details come from another sample of the same person, matched by shared clones.

This clonotype occurred a few times. Here the CDR3 reads CASSQESVRAGDSGANVLTF. The CDR3 bases are TGCGCCAGCAGCCAAGAATCGGTCAGGGCAGGCGACTCTGGGGCCAACGTCCTGACTTTC. The V call is TRBV4-1, the J call TRBJ2-6, with D possibly being TRBD1 (5 bases). The V gene's germline CDR1 is MGHRA and CDR2 YSYEKL. This CDR3 is built from 20 residues. V shed 0 bases and J shed 0 bases, with 18 bases lying between them.

This clonotype was detected a few times. The V gene is TRBV7-9, the J gene TRBJ2-1; D may be TRBD1 (5 bases). CDR3 length: 15 amino acids. Trimming pared 0 bases from V and 5 bases from J, leaving 11 bases between. Germline V lookup: CDR1 SEHNR, CDR2 FQNEAQ (reference sequence). The chain's CDR3 is CASSLAQGPHNEQFF. DNA for the CDR3: TGTGCCAGCAGCTTAGCGCAGGGTCCCCACAATGAGCAGTTCTTC.

The gene calls are TRBV12-3 or TRBV12-4 and TRBJ1-3; D gene unclear. Trimming removed 7 bases at V and 0 bases at J, with 10 bases between. The CDR3 extends over 14 amino acids. The CDR3 loop reads CASIALSSGNTIYF. Here the CDR3 DNA reads TGTGCCAGCATCGCCCTTTCCTCTGGAAACACCATATATTTT.

This clonotype was found a few times. V and J are TRBV7-8 and TRBJ2-1; tentatively, D is TRBD2 (6 bases). Germline V lookup: CDR1 SGHVS, CDR2 FQNEAQ. V was trimmed by 4 bases and J by 4 bases, leaving 11 bases between them. CDR3 length: 14 residues. CDR3 sequence reads: CASSWGGAYNEQFF. The CDR3 DNA reads as TGTGCCAGCAGCTGGGGCGGGGCGTACAATGAGCAGTTCTTC.

The chain links TRBV21-1 to TRBJ2-7; the listed D gene, TRBD1, was not tested against the DNA. TRBV21-1 is reported as a pseudogene. The CDR3 totals 16 residues. CDR3 residues: CASSKGVPRGDYEQYF. CDR3 DNA sequence: TGTGCCAGCAGCAAAGGGGTGCCACGGGGGGACTACGAGCAGTACTTC.

V gene TRBV29-1 combines with J gene TRBJ2-6; D is uncertain. There are 13 residues in the CDR3. CDR1 is SQVTM, CDR2 ANQGSEA, per germline. The germline V and J ends were trimmed by 4 bases and 1 base, with 5 bases remaining between them. CDR3 amino acids: CSVGLSGANVLTF. CDR3 nucleotide sequence: TGCAGCGTTGGCCTGTCTGGGGCCAACGTCCTGACTTTC. The full variable domain, in which reference TRBV29-1 and TRBJ2-6 provide the parts outside the CDR3, is SAVISQKPSRDICQRGTSLTIQCQVDSQVTMMFWYRQQPGQSLTLIATANQGSEATYESGFVIDKFPISRPNLTFSTLTVSNMSPEDSSIYLCSVGLSGANVLTFGAGSRLTVL.

This clonotype was recorded at least ten times. The chain carries TRBV2 and TRBJ2-1, with TRBD2 matching over 9 bases. Germline V CDR1 and CDR2: SNHLY, FYNNEI. After removal of 6 bases from V and 11 bases from J, the junction contained 8 bases not matched to a gene. This CDR3 spans 13 amino acids. The CDR3: CASRGVLAGQQFF. For the CDR3, the DNA is TGTGCCAGCAGGGGGGTTCTAGCGGGACAGCAGTTCTTC. Full variable domain (missing parts from reference TRBV2 and TRBJ2-1): EPEVTQTPSHQVTQMGQEVILRCVPISNHLYFYWYRQILGQKVEFLVSFYNNEISEKSEIFDDQFSVERPDGSNFTLKIRSTKLEDSAMYFCASRGVLAGQQFFGPGTRLTVL.

The gene calls are TRBV5-1 and TRBJ2-1, with a possible D match to TRBD1 (6 bases). Germline CDR1 and CDR2: SGHRS and YFSETQ. Trimming left V 0 bases short and J 6 bases short, with 10 bases between. The CDR3 length is 14 residues. CDR3 loop: CASSLEGTINEQFF. The CDR3 DNA reads TGCGCCAGCAGCTTGGAGGGGACAATCAATGAGCAGTTCTTC.

This chain links TRBV2 with TRBJ2-3; TRBD1 aligns across 7 bases. Germline trimming cut 4 bases from V and 4 bases from J; bases unmatched to any gene: 2. Germline V lookup: CDR1 SNHLY, CDR2 FYNNEI. This CDR3 comprises 13 residues. The CDR3 DNA is TGTGCCAGCAGTGGGGGACAGCCAGATACGCAGTATTTT. This sequence encodes CASSGGQPDTQYF.

The J gene is TRBJ2-1, the V gene TRBV10-2; 8 positions match TRBD1. The J segment lost 6 bases and the V segment lost 8 bases, leaving 9 bases of the junction unmatched. CDR3 length equals 14 residues. Germline V gene sequence: CDR1 WSHSY, CDR2 SAAADI. In DNA, the CDR3 is TGCGCCAGCCGTTCCGGGACAGGCCCCAATGAGCAGTTCTTC. It codes for CASRSGTGPNEQFF.

The table lists this clonotype with a few counts. The rearrangement links TRBV20-1 to TRBJ2-3, with TRBD1 as a possible D gene (9 bases). Trimming took 7 bases from V and 0 from J, leaving 32 bases between them. This CDR3 spans 20 amino acids. Germline CDR1 and CDR2: DFQATT and SNEGSKA (reference sequence). DNA of the CDR3: TGCAGTGTCAAACAGGGGGCTACTAGCGGCTTATATTCTAGCACAGATACGCAGTATTTT. This codes for CSVKQGATSGLYSSTDTQYF.

The chain links TRBV5-1 to TRBJ2-1; D is perhaps TRBD2 (6 bases). This CDR3 comprises 15 residues. V was clipped by 4 bases and J by 3 bases, with 14 bases between them. Germline assignment: CDR1 SGHRS and CDR2 YFSETQ. CDR3 loop: CASSRRDGSYNEQFF. DNA for the CDR3: TGCGCCAGCAGCAGGCGGGATGGAAGCTACAATGAGCAGTTCTTC.

This rearrangement joins TRBV7-9 to TRBJ1-6; unclear D gene. The CDR3 is 13 amino acids. The V gene lost 1 base and the J gene lost 9 bases, with 7 bases spanning the gap. CDR1 and CDR2 (germline): SEHNR, FQNEAQ (reference sequence). The CDR3 loop is CASSLGVISPLHF. The CDR3 DNA sequence: TGTGCCAGCAGCTTAGGGGTCATTTCACCCCTCCACTTT. The variable domain in full, completed from reference TRBV7-9 and TRBJ1-6, reads DTGVSQNPRHKITKRGQNVTFRCDPISEHNRLYWYRQTLGQGPEFLTYFQNEAQLEKSRLLSDRFSAERPKGSFSTLEIQRTEQGDSAMYLCASSLGVISPLHFGNGTRLTVT.

The J gene is TRBJ1-3, the V gene TRBV28; unclear D gene. The CDR3 is made up of 15 amino acids. The germline CDR1 and CDR2 sequences are MDHEN and SYDVKM. The germline V and J ends were trimmed by 8 bases and 2 bases, with 16 bases remaining between them. CDR3 DNA: TGTGCCAGCGGGGAACAGATTTCGGCTGGAAACACCATATATTTT. This encodes CASGEQISAGNTIYF.

The table lists this clonotype with a few counts. The V and J genes are TRBV6-1 and TRBJ2-3, with 14 bases lining up with TRBD2. The CDR3 is 16 residues long. The trim removed 7 bases at V and 2 bases at J, leaving 5 bases unmatched. CDR1 is MNHNS, CDR2 SASEGT, per germline. The CDR3 sequence: CASTRTSGGHTDTQYF. CDR3 nucleotide sequence: TGTGCCAGCACTCGGACTAGCGGGGGGCACACAGATACGCAGTATTTT.

This clonotype has a handful of counts. The V gene is TRBV7-2, the J gene TRBJ2-5; D may be TRBD1 or TRBD2 (6 bases each). With 3 bases removed from V and 4 bases from J, the gap between germline ends came to 15 bases. The germline gives CDR1 SGHTA, CDR2 FQGNSA. The CDR3 length is 15 residues. In DNA, the CDR3 is TGTGCCAGCAGCTTTTGGGGGGCCCGGGGAGAGACCCAGTACTTC. Translated: CASSFWGARGETQYF.

The chain employs TRBV4-3 and TRBJ1-2; TRBD1 matches at 7 bases. V lost 0 bases, J lost 4 bases, and 8 bases stayed unmatched. Germline-derived CDR1 and CDR2 are LGHNA and YSLEER. This CDR3 has 16 amino acids. CDR3 residues: CASSQDSAGGPYGYTF. The CDR3 coding sequence is TGCGCCAGCAGCCAAGATTCAGCAGGGGGTCCCTATGGCTACACCTTC.

This sequence joins TRBV19 and TRBJ2-7, with no clear D. The CDR3 has 13 amino acids. V gave up 4 bases and J gave up 1 base, with 8 bases separating them. The germline gives CDR1 LNHDA, CDR2 SQIVND (reference sequence). The DNA for the CDR3 is TGTGCCAGTAGTACCGCCTGGTCCTACGAGCAGTACTTC. As protein: CASSTAWSYEQYF. The full variable domain, with the rest looked up from reference TRBV19 and TRBJ2-7, is DGGITQSPKYLFRKEGQNVTLSCEQNLNHDAMYWYRQDPGQGLRLIYYSQIVNDFQKGDIAEGYSVSREKKESFPLTVTSAQKNPTAFYLCASSTAWSYEQYFGPGTRLTVT.

This chain connects TRBV15 to TRBJ2-7; D is perhaps TRBD1 (6 bases). This CDR3 is 16 amino acids long. Germline assignment: CDR1 LNHNV and CDR2 YYDKDF (reference sequence). Trimming took off 3 bases at V and 3 bases at J, with 18 bases between the two ends. The CDR3 loop is CATSRGSTGTNYEQYF. DNA of the CDR3: TGTGCCACCAGCAGGGGTTCCACAGGGACAAACTACGAGCAGTACTTC.

This clonotype was recorded at least ten times. The J gene is TRBJ2-1, the V gene TRBV12-3 or TRBV12-4; D might be TRBD2 (7 bases). The CDR3 loop spans 15 amino acids. V was trimmed by 3 bases and J by 7 bases, leaving 16 bases between them. CDR3 nucleotide sequence: TGTGCCAGCAGTTTGAGTGGGGGGGCTCGGAATGAGCAGTTCTTC. This encodes CASSLSGGARNEQFF.

In this sample, this clonotype turned up a few times. This CDR3 is CASTAGTGTNQPQHF. Written as DNA, the CDR3 is TGTGCCAGCACCGCAGGGACAGGGACAAATCAGCCCCAGCATTTT. The chain joins TRBV6-2 or TRBV6-3 to TRBJ1-5; 9 nucleotides line up with TRBD1. Germline V gene sequence: CDR1 MNHEY, CDR2 SVGEGT. This CDR3 contains 15 residues. V lost 7 bases and J lost 4; bases outside the gene matches: 8.